One and the same sample provided the 21 T cell receptor beta chains below, sequenced in a study of blood T cell repertoires in COVID-19. Only in-frame clones appear in the TCRdb table, and some are missing; sequencing was by immunoSEQ multiplex PCR. The profile shows fewer than 200,000 clones, approximately 80% of them singletons. Sample: peripheral blood. Receptors were obtained from a woman aged 80 or over with COVID-19, enrolled during active disease.

This clone appeared a few times. The J gene is TRBJ1-3, the V gene TRBV19, with TRBD1 matching 9 bases. J was trimmed by 7 bases and V by 6 bases; bases with no gene match: 4. This CDR3 has 13 amino acids. The germline V gene encodes CDR1 LNHDA and CDR2 SQIVND (reference sequence). CDR3 in amino acids: CASRGTGLNTIYF. CDR3 sequence (DNA): TGTGCCAGTAGAGGGACAGGGCTTAACACCATATATTTT.

This chain connects TRBV7-7 to TRBJ1-2, with D maybe TRBD1 (6 bases). The CDR3 extends over 13 amino acids. Trimming stripped 11 bases from V and 1 base from J, with 14 bases between. The germline CDR1 and CDR2 sequences are SSHAT and FNYEAQ (reference sequence). Written as DNA, the CDR3 is TGTGCCGACAGGTCCCACCTTAACTATGGCTACACCTTC. It specifies CADRSHLNYGYTF.

This clone was observed a single time. The genes are TRBV5-6 and TRBJ1-2; 10 bases line up with TRBD1. The V segment lost 0 bases and the J segment 6 bases; nucleotides outside the gene matches: 5. CDR1 and CDR2 (germline): SGHDT, YYEEEE. This CDR3 is 15 amino acids long. The CDR3 nucleotides read TGTGCCAGCAGCTTGGTAGGACAGGGGGGTCATGGCTACACCTTC. It is translated as CASSLVGQGGHGYTF.

The chain carries TRBV11-2 and TRBJ1-1; possibly TRBD1 for D (6 bases). Trimming shortened V by 5 bases and J by 3 bases, and 19 bases separated the two germline ends. The CDR3 length is 16 residues. Germline V gene data show CDR1 as SGHAT and CDR2 as FQNNGV. The DNA for the CDR3 is TGTGCCAGCAGCCGAGACTGGGAACAGGGAGACACTGAAGCTTTCTTT. Its protein product is CASSRDWEQGDTEAFF. The full variable domain, completed using reference TRBV11-2 and TRBJ1-1, is EAGVAQSPRYKIIEKRQSVAFWCNPISGHATLYWYQQILGQGPKLLIQFQNNGVVDDSQLPKDRFSAERLKGVDSTLKIQPAKLEDSAVYLCASSRDWEQGDTEAFFGQGTRLTVV.

V gene TRBV7-2 combines with J gene TRBJ1-2; a weak D match, TRBD1 (5 bases). Germline lookup yields CDR1 SGHTA and CDR2 FQGNSA. V was shortened by 4 bases and J by 4 bases, with 10 bases between the two germline ends. The CDR3 is made up of 13 amino acids. CDR3 nucleotides: TGTGCCAGCAGCTATACAGGATCCTATGGCTACACCTTC. It encodes CASSYTGSYGYTF.

The chain recombines TRBV19 with TRBJ2-6, with 11 nucleotides matching TRBD1. V lost 6 bases, J lost 0 bases, and 1 base stayed unmatched. This CDR3 contains 16 residues. CDR1 and CDR2 (germline): LNHDA, SQIVND (reference sequence). The CDR3 DNA reads TGTGCCAGTAGGGGGACAGGGGGCTCTGGGGCCAACGTCCTGACTTTC. Amino acids: CASRGTGGSGANVLTF.

CDR3 sequence reads: CASSLGGDGYTF. Here the CDR3 DNA reads TGTGCCAGCAGCTTAGGCGGGGATGGCTACACCTTC. The chain is built from TRBV7-9 and TRBJ1-2; D not resolved. CDR3 length equals 12 residues. Germline CDR1 SEHNR, CDR2 FQNEAQ (reference sequence). V lost 1 base to trimming and J lost 6 bases, with 6 bases between them.

The chain is built from TRBV2 and TRBJ2-1; the match to TRBD2 covers 9 bases. The CDR3 sequence is 18 residues long. Looked up from germline, CDR1 is SNHLY and CDR2 is FYNNEI. V trimming: 3 bases; J trimming: 0 bases; junction bases outside the gene matches: 9. CDR3 bases: TGTGCCAGCAGTGATCCGGGACTAGCACTCCTCTCCTACAATGAGCAGTTCTTC. It specifies CASSDPGLALLSYNEQFF. Full variable domain (rest looked up from reference TRBV2 and TRBJ2-1): EPEVTQTPSHQVTQMGQEVILRCVPISNHLYFYWYRQILGQKVEFLVSFYNNEISEKSEIFDDQFSVERPDGSNFTLKIRSTKLEDSAMYFCASSDPGLALLSYNEQFFGPGTRLTVL.

The chain recombines TRBV14 with TRBJ2-1; a possible D gene is TRBD1 (5 bases). V lost 4 bases and J lost 8, with 9 bases in between. The CDR3 consists of 12 residues. Germline assignment: CDR1 SGHDN and CDR2 FVKESK. CDR3 sequence (DNA): TGTGCCAGCAGCCGGGGCAGGTATGAGCAGTTCTTC. Translation gives CASSRGRYEQFF.

The rearrangement joins TRBV28 to TRBJ2-1; D not resolved. The CDR3 runs to 15 residues. Germline V lookup: CDR1 MDHEN, CDR2 SYDVKM. The germline V and J ends were trimmed by 3 bases and 3 bases, with 12 bases remaining between them. The CDR3 sequence is CASSFTAAIYNEQFF. The CDR3 DNA follows: TGTGCCAGCAGTTTCACGGCAGCGATCTACAATGAGCAGTTCTTC.

The rearrangement joins TRBV9 to TRBJ1-6; D gene unclear. The V gene's germline CDR1 is SGDLS and CDR2 YYNGEE. V lost 4 bases to trimming and J lost 0 bases, with 5 bases between them. The CDR3 has 14 residues. CDR3 sequence: CASSPSSYNSPLHF. In DNA form, the CDR3 reads TGTGCCAGCAGCCCTAGCTCCTATAATTCACCCCTCCACTTT.

The gene calls are TRBV5-6 and TRBJ2-7; D possibly corresponds to TRBD2 (5 bases). Trimming shortened V by 0 bases and J by 0 bases, and 13 bases separated the two germline ends. The CDR3 has 16 amino acids. Germline CDR1 SGHDT, CDR2 YYEEEE. This CDR3 is CASSLADSESSYEQYF. The CDR3 nucleotides read TGTGCCAGCAGCTTGGCGGATAGCGAAAGCTCCTACGAGCAGTACTTC.

The rearrangement uses TRBV6-1 and TRBJ1-2; tentative D call: TRBD1 (5 bases). Deletions cut 5 bases from V and 2 bases from J, with 9 bases between. CDR3 length equals 13 residues. CDR1 is MNHNS and CDR2 is SASEGT in the germline V gene. DNA of the CDR3: TGTGCCAGCAGTCCGCAGGGAAACTATGGCTACACCTTC. It is translated as CASSPQGNYGYTF.

The chain joins TRBV4-3 to TRBJ2-5; perhaps TRBD2 as D (5 bases). Deletions cut 1 base from V and 10 bases from J, with 7 bases between. This CDR3 has 11 amino acids. From germline, CDR1 is LGHNA and CDR2 YSLEER. The CDR3 reads CASSQGRVQYF. For the CDR3, the DNA is TGCGCCAGCAGCCAAGGGCGGGTCCAGTACTTC.

The chain combines TRBV6-1 with TRBJ1-2; the D is unclear. Germline V gene sequence: CDR1 MNHNS, CDR2 SASEGT. The CDR3 loop spans 13 amino acids. Trimming took off 7 bases at V and 3 bases at J, with 12 bases between the two ends. CDR3 region: CASTPTEYYGYTF. DNA of the CDR3: TGTGCCAGCACCCCGACGGAGTACTATGGCTACACCTTC.

This chain links TRBV4-3 with TRBJ2-7; TRBD1 matches 7 bases. V was clipped by 2 bases and J by 4 bases; unmatched bases: 2. Per the germline V gene, CDR1 is LGHNA and CDR2 is YSLEER. The CDR3 spans 13 residues. The CDR3 is CASSQYRGYEQYF. The CDR3 coding sequence is TGCGCCAGCAGCCAATACAGGGGTTACGAGCAGTACTTC.

The CDR3 sequence is CASSMRGAPLSGYTF. CDR3 nucleotide sequence: TGTGCCAGTAGTATGCGTGGGGCCCCACTGAGTGGCTACACCTTC. The chain recombines TRBV19 with TRBJ1-2, with D possibly TRBD1 on 5 matching bases. V lost 3 bases and J lost 7, with 18 bases in between. This CDR3 is 15 amino acids long. The germline V gene has CDR1 LNHDA and CDR2 SQIVND (reference sequence). The full variable domain, completed using reference TRBV19 and TRBJ1-2, is DGGITQSPKYLFRKEGQNVTLSCEQNLNHDAMYWYRQDPGQGLRLIYYSQIVNDFQKGDIAEGYSVSREKKESFPLTVTSAQKNPTAFYLCASSMRGAPLSGYTFGSGTRLTVV.

V gene TRBV19 combines with J gene TRBJ1-2; D is uncertain. Looked up from germline, CDR1 is LNHDA and CDR2 is SQIVND (reference sequence). Trimming took off 7 bases at V and 2 bases at J, with 8 bases between the two ends. This CDR3 has 12 amino acids. Here the CDR3 DNA reads TGTGCCAGTATGGGAGTAAACTATGGCTACACCTTC. Its translation: CASMGVNYGYTF.

The V call is TRBV18, the J call TRBJ2-7; D gene uncertain. This CDR3 is built from 16 residues. From germline, CDR1 is KGHSH and CDR2 LQKENI. Trimming cost V 0 bases and J 0 bases, with 12 bases left between them. Here the CDR3 reads CASSPPTRSSSYEQYF. CDR3 bases: TGTGCCAGCTCACCACCTACGAGGAGCAGCTCCTACGAGCAGTACTTC.

This chain joins TRBV11-2 and TRBJ2-1, with 8 positions matching TRBD2. The ends lost 1 base at V and 2 bases at J; junction bases unmatched: 10. The germline CDR1 and CDR2 sequences are SGHAT and FQNNGV. CDR3 length equals 18 residues. The CDR3 is CASSLGVGAGGTYNEQFF. DNA of the CDR3: TGTGCCAGCAGCTTAGGGGTAGGGGCGGGAGGCACCTACAATGAGCAGTTCTTC.

The V and J genes are TRBV6-2 or TRBV6-3 and TRBJ2-7; D possibly corresponds to TRBD1 (5 bases). Germline CDR1 reads MNHEY; CDR2 reads SVGEGT. Trimming left V 5 bases short and J 2 bases short, with 16 bases between. The CDR3 has 15 residues. DNA of the CDR3: TGTGCCAGCAGTGGAACAGGAGTAGTGACCTACGAGCAGTACTTC. Translating it yields CASSGTGVVTYEQYF.